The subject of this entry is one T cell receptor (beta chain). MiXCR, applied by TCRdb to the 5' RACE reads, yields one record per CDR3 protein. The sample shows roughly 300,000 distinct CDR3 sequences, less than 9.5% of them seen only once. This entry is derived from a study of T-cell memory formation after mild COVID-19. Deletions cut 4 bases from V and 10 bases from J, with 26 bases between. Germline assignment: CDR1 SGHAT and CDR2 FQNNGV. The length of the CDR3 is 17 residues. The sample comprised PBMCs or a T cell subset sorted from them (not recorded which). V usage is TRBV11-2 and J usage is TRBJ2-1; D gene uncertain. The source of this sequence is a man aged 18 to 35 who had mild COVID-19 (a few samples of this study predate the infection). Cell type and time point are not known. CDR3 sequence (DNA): TGTGCCAGCAGCTCAAAATCCGTGCCCCTTTTGGGCGGCGAGCAGTTCTTC. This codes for CASSSKSVPLLGGEQFF.